The 28 T cell receptor beta chains reported below all come from one sample, sequenced in a study of T cell responses to AZD1222 COVID-19 vaccine. Generated by immunoSEQ multiplex PCR, the TCRdb table keeps only in-frame clones and is missing some. The sample consists of under 200,000 clones, 70% to 90% of them appearing once. The sequencing here drew on peripheral blood, taken 28 days after the second AZD1222 dose. These receptors were taken from an adult who received the AZD1222 COVID-19 vaccine.

The chain combines TRBV4-3 with TRBJ2-5; possibly TRBD2 for D (6 bases). V was clipped by 3 bases and J by 5 bases, with 16 bases between them. Germline CDR1 reads LGHNA; CDR2 reads YSLEER. The CDR3 totals 15 residues. Written as DNA, the CDR3 is TGCGCCAGCAGCCACGCGGGAAAAGCCTGGGAGACCCAGTACTTC. Amino acids: CASSHAGKAWETQYF.

This clone came up once. The chain joins TRBV7-8 to TRBJ1-1; no clear D. The CDR3 covers 13 residues. CDR1 SGHVS and CDR2 FQNEAQ come from the germline V gene. V shed 1 base and J shed 1 base, with 4 bases lying between them. CDR3 DNA sequence: TGTGCCAGCAGCTTAGGCAGGAACACTGAAGCTTTCTTT. This sequence encodes CASSLGRNTEAFF.

There are many counts of this clone. The V gene is TRBV10-3, the J gene TRBJ1-1; perhaps TRBD1 as D (5 bases). The V gene's germline CDR1 is ENHRY and CDR2 SYGVKD. V was pared by 2 bases and J by 11 bases, with 18 bases between. The CDR3 has 14 amino acids. Written as DNA, the CDR3 is TGTGCCATCAGTGAGGTGGGGACCCCCCGATCTGCTTTCTTT. Encoded protein: CAISEVGTPRSAFF.

The J gene is TRBJ1-3, the V gene TRBV19; 8 nucleotides align to TRBD1. Germline assignment: CDR1 LNHDA and CDR2 SQIVND (reference sequence). The ends lost 6 bases at V and 2 bases at J; junction bases unmatched: 6. The CDR3 is made up of 15 amino acids. The CDR3 is CASSSWTGTGNTIYF. DNA of the CDR3: TGTGCCAGTAGCAGTTGGACAGGGACTGGAAACACCATATATTTT.

The V call is TRBV14, the J call TRBJ1-2, with D uncertain. V lost 4 bases and J lost 0, with 9 bases in between. Germline V lookup: CDR1 SGHDN, CDR2 FVKESK. The CDR3 has 14 amino acids. CDR3 loop: CASSLWATNYGYTF. The CDR3, as DNA: TGTGCCAGCAGCCTTTGGGCTACTAACTATGGCTACACCTTC.

This clone has only one observation. The chain is built from TRBV2 and TRBJ1-1; D may be TRBD1 (5 bases). This CDR3 is 13 amino acids long. Germline V lookup: CDR1 SNHLY, CDR2 FYNNEI. With 5 bases removed from V and 3 bases from J, the gap between germline ends came to 10 bases. This chain's CDR3 is CASSFRGYTEAFF. In DNA, the CDR3 is TGTGCCAGCAGTTTCCGGGGGTACACTGAAGCTTTCTTT.

The chain employs TRBV27 and TRBJ1-2; D unresolved. V lost 6 bases, J lost 6 bases, and 8 bases lay in between. Germline V gene sequence: CDR1 MNHEY, CDR2 SMNVEV (reference sequence). The CDR3 spans 11 residues. This chain's CDR3 is CASRDTDGYTF. CDR3 sequence (DNA): TGTGCCAGCAGAGATACTGATGGCTACACCTTC.

V and J are TRBV7-9 and TRBJ1-5; 7 bases line up with TRBD1. The CDR3 spans 15 residues. Germline V gene data show CDR1 as SEHNR and CDR2 as FQNEAQ (reference sequence). V trimming: 5 bases; J trimming: 1 base; junction bases outside the gene matches: 5. The CDR3 here is CASSLSGGSNQPQHF. CDR3 DNA: TGTGCCAGCAGCCTCTCAGGGGGAAGCAATCAGCCCCAGCATTTT.

The chain recombines TRBV6-5 with TRBJ1-1; D may be TRBD1 (5 bases). Germline-derived CDR1 and CDR2 are MNHEY and SVGAGI. Trimming took 7 bases from V and 4 from J, leaving 19 bases between them. The CDR3 is 15 amino acids. The CDR3 is CASKKGAGLVTEAFF. The DNA for the CDR3 is TGTGCCAGCAAAAAAGGGGCGGGCTTAGTCACTGAAGCTTTCTTT.

The gene calls are TRBV27 and TRBJ2-7; D uncertain. V gave up 3 bases and J gave up 2 bases, with 5 bases separating them. Germline assignment: CDR1 MNHEY and CDR2 SMNVEV (reference sequence). The CDR3 sequence is 12 residues long. The CDR3 sequence is CASSFGTYEQYF. The CDR3 region has the DNA TGTGCCAGCAGTTTTGGCACCTACGAGCAGTACTTC.

This clone came up once. V gene TRBV4-2 combines with J gene TRBJ2-5; D is uncertain. Trimming cost V 0 bases and J 3 bases, with 5 bases left between them. The CDR3 runs 13 residues. From germline, CDR1 is LGHNA and CDR2 YNFKEQ. This CDR3 is CASSQDRKETQYF. The CDR3 DNA sequence: TGTGCCAGCAGCCAAGACAGAAAAGAGACCCAGTACTTC.

The chain has TRBV7-9 and TRBJ1-2; TRBD1 is a possible D gene (5 bases). V dropped 6 bases and J dropped 3 bases, with 11 bases sitting between them. Germline loops: CDR1 SEHNR, CDR2 FQNEAQ (reference sequence). The length of the CDR3 is 13 residues. The CDR3 coding sequence is TGTGCCAGCAGTTTGATGGGGGACTATGGCTACACCTTC. It translates to CASSLMGDYGYTF.

The chain links TRBV7-3 to TRBJ2-1; 9 bases agree with TRBD1. Trimming removed 5 bases from V and 7 bases from J; junction bases left unmatched: 3. Germline-derived CDR1 and CDR2 are SGHTA and FQGTGA. This CDR3 has 13 amino acids. The CDR3 loop is CASSVGQGNEQFF. The CDR3 DNA sequence: TGTGCCAGCAGCGTAGGACAGGGGAATGAGCAGTTCTTC.

This sequence joins TRBV18 and TRBJ2-3; possible D gene TRBD1, 6 bases. Germline V gene lookup returns CDR1 KGHSH and CDR2 LQKENI. V lost 5 bases and J 6 bases, leaving 15 bases between the germline ends. The CDR3 covers 14 residues. The CDR3 is CASSSSQGPDTQYF. CDR3 sequence (DNA): TGTGCCAGCTCATCTTCACAGGGACCGGATACGCAGTATTTT.

This chain joins TRBV2 and TRBJ1-6, with D tentatively TRBD1 (5 bases). The V end was cut by 6 bases, the J end by 0 bases, with 12 bases between. This CDR3 has 16 amino acids. The germline V gene has CDR1 SNHLY and CDR2 FYNNEI. Here the CDR3 DNA reads TGTGCCAGCAGCCCTGACAGAAGCTCCTATAATTCACCCCTCCACTTT. Translation: CASSPDRSSYNSPLHF.

The J gene is TRBJ1-3, the V gene TRBV19; the D is unclear. V lost 3 bases and J lost 1, with 7 bases in between. Germline lookup yields CDR1 LNHDA and CDR2 SQIVND (reference sequence). CDR3 size: 14 residues. Here the CDR3 DNA reads TGTGCCAGTAGTATCCTGACATCTGGAAACACCATATATTTT. Translated, it gives CASSILTSGNTIYF.

The rearrangement links TRBV11-2 to TRBJ1-2, with 8 bases matching TRBD1. The germline V gene has CDR1 SGHAT and CDR2 FQNNGV. V shed 2 bases and J 6 bases; nucleotides not matched to a gene: 8. The CDR3 extends over 15 amino acids. In DNA form, the CDR3 reads TGTGCCAGCAGCTTACTAGGACAGGGAAGGGATGGCTACACCTTC. This gives the protein CASSLLGQGRDGYTF.

V and J are TRBV29-1 and TRBJ1-1; no clear D gene. The CDR3 is 13 residues long. The V and J ends lost 4 bases and 6 bases respectively, with 15 bases between them. In germline, CDR1 is SQVTM, CDR2 ANQGSEA. The DNA for the CDR3 is TGCAGCGTTGGTGGTTGGGGAGGGCCTGAAGCTTTCTTT. Its translation is CSVGGWGGPEAFF. Full variable domain (outside the CDR3, taken from reference TRBV29-1 and TRBJ1-1): SAVISQKPSRDICQRGTSLTIQCQVDSQVTMMFWYRQQPGQSLTLIATANQGSEATYESGFVIDKFPISRPNLTFSTLTVSNMSPEDSSIYLCSVGGWGGPEAFFGQGTRLTVV.

This chain's CDR3 is CATSGWEEGRGGTDTQYF. Written as DNA, the CDR3 is TGTGCCACCAGTGGTTGGGAGGAGGGGCGTGGGGGGACAGATACGCAGTATTTT. The chain employs TRBV24-1 and TRBJ2-3, with D perhaps TRBD2 (6 bases). Trimming left V 5 bases short and J 3 bases short, with 23 bases between. This CDR3 has 18 residues. CDR1 is KGHDR and CDR2 is SFDVKD in the germline V gene.

The gene calls are TRBV11-2 and TRBJ2-1; TRBD2 is a possible D gene (7 bases). This CDR3 has 16 residues. The germline V and J ends were trimmed by 1 base and 4 bases, with 14 bases remaining between them. CDR1 and CDR2 from the germline V gene are SGHAT and FQNNGV. CDR3 DNA sequence: TGTGCCAGCAGCTTAGGGGGCGCGGGGGCTTACAATGAGCAGTTCTTC. Its protein is CASSLGGAGAYNEQFF.

The V and J genes are TRBV6-5 and TRBJ1-3; D gene unclear. Germline lookup yields CDR1 MNHEY and CDR2 SVGAGI. V lost 0 bases and J lost 0, with 6 bases in between. This CDR3 has 15 residues. The CDR3 DNA follows: TGTGCCAGCAGTTACTCGTGGAGCTCTGGAAACACCATATATTTT. Residues: CASSYSWSSGNTIYF.

The V gene is TRBV4-1, the J gene TRBJ2-6; D gene unclear. The V end was cut by 1 base, the J end by 0 bases, with 13 bases between. Germline V gives CDR1 MGHRA, CDR2 YSYEKL. The length of the CDR3 is 18 residues. The CDR3 nucleotides are TGCGCCAGCAGCCAAGGGGATGGTAGAACCTCTGGGGCCAACGTCCTGACTTTC. Encoded protein: CASSQGDGRTSGANVLTF.

The V and J genes are TRBV5-1 and TRBJ1-2; D might be TRBD1 (5 bases). The V end was cut by 3 bases, the J end by 4 bases, with 10 bases between. Germline V gene sequence: CDR1 SGHRS, CDR2 YFSETQ. The CDR3 contains 13 residues. CDR3 region: CASSWDGIYGYTF. The CDR3 bases are TGCGCCAGCAGCTGGGACGGAATCTATGGCTACACCTTC. Drawing the rest from reference TRBV5-1 and TRBJ1-2, the complete variable domain is KAGVTQTPRYLIKTRGQQVTLSCSPISGHRSVSWYQQTPGQGLQFLFEYFSETQRNKGNFPGRFSGRQFSNSRSEMNVSTLELGDSALYLCASSWDGIYGYTFGSGTRLTVV.

The chain is built from TRBV27 and TRBJ1-6; D perhaps matches TRBD1 (5 bases). Trimming took off 8 bases at V and 10 bases at J, with 18 bases between the two ends. Germline V lookup: CDR1 MNHEY, CDR2 SMNVEV (reference sequence). The length of the CDR3 is 14 residues. CDR3 sequence reads: CASSLGGYDSPLHF. In nucleotides, the CDR3 is TGTGCCAGCTCCCTTGGGGGTTACGACTCACCCCTCCACTTT.

This clone was seen just once. The chain recombines TRBV3-1 (or the pseudogene TRBV3-2) with TRBJ2-5; either TRBD1 or TRBD2 may fit D (6 bases each). Germline V gives CDR1 LGHDT, CDR2 YNNKEL (reference sequence). Trimming removed 0 bases at V and 10 bases at J, with 15 bases between. This CDR3 contains 14 residues. CDR3 loop: CASSQDDRGPIQYF. The DNA for the CDR3 is TGTGCCAGCAGCCAAGACGACCGGGGGCCTATCCAGTACTTC.

V gene TRBV12-3 or TRBV12-4 combines with J gene TRBJ1-2, with D tentatively TRBD1 (5 bases). V was trimmed by 6 bases and J by 5 bases, leaving 13 bases between them. The CDR3 runs 13 residues. The CDR3 spells CASSQGVGYGYTF. CDR3 bases: TGTGCCAGCAGCCAAGGGGTCGGATATGGCTACACCTTC.

This chain uses TRBV2 with TRBJ1-2, with 7 bases lining up with TRBD1. J gave up 8 bases and V 8 bases, and 17 bases lay outside the gene matches. This CDR3 is built from 15 residues. Germline V CDR1 and CDR2: SNHLY, FYNNEI. Here the CDR3 DNA reads TGTGCCAGCGGTTCGGGAGCTACAGGGGCGCGGGGCTACACCTTC. Translating gives CASGSGATGARGYTF.

The chain couples TRBV21-1 to TRBJ1-2; the table's D call, TRBD1, has no DNA check behind it. TRBV21-1 is a pseudogene segment. CDR3 length: 17 amino acids. Written as DNA, the CDR3 is TGTGCCAGCAGCAAGACCCGTTCCCAGGGAATCTTCTATGGCTACACCTTC. Its protein product is CASSKTRSQGIFYGYTF.